This T cell receptor beta chain stems from a study of blood T cells in healthy people across ages. A second PCR of 7 to 11 cycles used a sample-barcoded 5' primer and a J-beta primer mix. A 12-random-nucleotide template-switch adaptor tagged each cDNA molecule. Per-sample output comprised a minimum of 2.5 million paired-end reads containing CDR3. TCRdb re-called the 5' RACE reads with MiXCR, one entry per CDR3 protein. The repertoire holds 1.5 million to 2 million distinct CDR3 sequences, with just under 50% as singletons. The CDR3 totals 14 residues. Unmatched junction bases numbered 10, after V lost 6 bases and J lost 5 bases. From germline, CDR1 is SQVTM and CDR2 ANQGSEA. As to this clonotype: As yet, its antigen is unknown.

Regarding the study as a whole: The authors considered diversity estimates from one million T cells to be underestimates.

The clonotype originates from a woman in her forties in good health. Sequenced sample: blood. The chain couples TRBV29-1 to TRBJ2-5; TRBD1 matches at 9 bases. CDR3 in amino acids: CSVRDRAGEETQYF. As DNA, the CDR3 is TGCAGCGTAAGGGACAGGGCGGGAGAGGAGACCCAGTACTTC. Combining the CDR3 with reference TRBV29-1 and TRBJ2-5 gives the whole variable domain SAVISQKPSRDICQRGTSLTIQCQVDSQVTMMFWYRQQPGQSLTLIATANQGSEATYESGFVIDKFPISRPNLTFSTLTVSNMSPEDSSIYLCSVRDRAGEETQYFGPGTRLLVL.